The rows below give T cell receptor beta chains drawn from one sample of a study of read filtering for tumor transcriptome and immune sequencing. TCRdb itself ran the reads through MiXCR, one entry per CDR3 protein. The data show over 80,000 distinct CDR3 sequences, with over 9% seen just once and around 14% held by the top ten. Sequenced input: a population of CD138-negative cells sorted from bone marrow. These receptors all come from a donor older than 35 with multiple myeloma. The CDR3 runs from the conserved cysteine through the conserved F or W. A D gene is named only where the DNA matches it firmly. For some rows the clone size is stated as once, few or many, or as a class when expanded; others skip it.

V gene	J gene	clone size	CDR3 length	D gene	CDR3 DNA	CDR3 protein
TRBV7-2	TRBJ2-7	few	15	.	TGTGCCAGCAGCTTTAGCCGGGCAGGGGTGGGCGAGCAGTACTTC	CASSFSRAGVGEQYF
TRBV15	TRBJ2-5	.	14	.	TGTGCCACCAGCAGAGATTCACCGAAGGAGACCCGGTACTTC	CATSRDSPKETRYF
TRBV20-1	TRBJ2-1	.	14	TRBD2	TGCAGCCCCCAGACTAGCGTGGGATTCAATGAGCAGTTTTTC	CSPQTSVGFNEQFF
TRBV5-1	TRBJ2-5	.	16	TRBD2	TGCGCCAGCAGCTTGGGACTAGCGGGAGCAGTAGAGACCCAGTACTTC	CASSLGLAGAVETQYF
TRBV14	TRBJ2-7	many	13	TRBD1	TGTGCCAGCCGCCGACAGGGATCCAACGAGCAGTACTTC	CASRRQGSNEQYF
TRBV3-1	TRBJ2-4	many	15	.	TGTGCCAGCAGCCAAGATGTCGGGGGCTGGGGCATTCAGTACTTC	CASSQDVGGWGIQYF
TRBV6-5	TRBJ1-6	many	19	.	TGTGCCAGCAGCGAACGGACAGTCTTGTATAGCTCCTATAATTCACCCCTCCACTTT	CASSERTVLYSSYNSPLHF
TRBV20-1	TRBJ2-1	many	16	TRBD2	TGCAGTGCTAGATCCTCCTCCGGCGGGGGTTACAATGAGCAGTTCTTC	CSARSSSGGGYNEQFF
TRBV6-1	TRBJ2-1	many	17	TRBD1	TGTGCCAGCAGTAACAGGGGGGTACATATCTCCTACAATGAGCAGTTCTTC	CASSNRGVHISYNEQFF
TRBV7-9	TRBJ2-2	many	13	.	TGTGCCAGCAGCTTTACCTCCACCGGGGAGCTGTTTTTT	CASSFTSTGELFF
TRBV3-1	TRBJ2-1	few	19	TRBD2	TGTGCCAGCAGCCAAGAGCCTAGCGGGAGAGGGGGGAGGTACAATGAGCAGTTCTTC	CASSQEPSGRGGRYNEQFF
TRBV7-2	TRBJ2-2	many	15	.	TGTGCCAGCAGCTTTTTAGCGGCGAACACCGGGGAGCTGTTTTTT	CASSFLAANTGELFF
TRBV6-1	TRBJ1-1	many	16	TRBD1	TGTGCCAGCAGTGGAAACCTTGGACAGGGGAACACTGAAGCTTTCTTT	CASSGNLGQGNTEAFF
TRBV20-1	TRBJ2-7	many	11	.	TGCAGTACCGGGACTCCCCCTGAGCAGTACTTC	CSTGTPPEQYF
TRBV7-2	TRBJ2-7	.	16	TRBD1	TGTGCCAGCAGCTCAGGACAGGGGCTAAGGATCTTCGAGCAGTACTTC	CASSSGQGLRIFEQYF
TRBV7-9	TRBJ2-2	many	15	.	TGTGCCAGCAGCTTATCGGTTTCCGATCCCGGGGAGCTGTTTTTT	CASSLSVSDPGELFF
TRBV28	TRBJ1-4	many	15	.	TGTGCCAGCAGTTACTCCGGGACGGGGGGCGAAAAACTGTTTTTT	CASSYSGTGGEKLFF
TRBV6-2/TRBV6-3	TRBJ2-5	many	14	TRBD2	TGTGCCAGCCACCCTTGGGGAGGGCAAGAGACCCAGTACTTC	CASHPWGGQETQYF
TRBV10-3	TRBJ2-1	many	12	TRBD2	TGTGCCATCAGTTTCGGGGGGAGTGAGCAGTTCTTC	CAISFGGSEQFF
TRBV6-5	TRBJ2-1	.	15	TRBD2	TGTGCCAGCAGTCTACTAGCGGGAGTGATCAATGAGCAGTTCTTC	CASSLLAGVINEQFF
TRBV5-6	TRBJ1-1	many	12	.	TGTGCCAGCAGCTTGTCGGCATTCCAGGCTTTCTTT	CASSLSAFQAFF
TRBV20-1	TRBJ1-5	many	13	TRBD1	TGCAGTGCTTGGACAGGGTTTAGTCAGCCCCAGCATTTT	CSAWTGFSQPQHF
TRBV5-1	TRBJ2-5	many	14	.	TGCGCCAGCAGCCGAATCGGGACGGAAGAGACCCAGTACTTC	CASSRIGTEETQYF
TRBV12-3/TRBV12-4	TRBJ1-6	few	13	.	TGTGCCAGCAGTCGGACAGAAAATTCACCCCTCCACTTT	CASSRTENSPLHF
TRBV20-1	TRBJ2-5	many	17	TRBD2	TGCAGTGCTGCCGCGATTAGCGGGAGTGGGCAGGAGGAGACCCAGTACTTC	CSAAAISGSGQEETQYF
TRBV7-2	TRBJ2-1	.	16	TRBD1	TGTGCCAGCAGCTTCACCGGGACAGGGGGCTACAATGAGCAGTTCTTC	CASSFTGTGGYNEQFF
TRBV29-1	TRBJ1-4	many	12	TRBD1	TGCAGCTGTACAGGGGATAATGAAAAACTGTTTTTT	CSCTGDNEKLFF
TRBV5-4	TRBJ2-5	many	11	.	TGTGCCAGCAGCTCCAAAGAGACCCAGTACTTC	CASSSKETQYF
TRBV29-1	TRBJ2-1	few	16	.	TGCAGCGTTGAAGTTTGGCGTCAGTTTGGTGCGAATGAGCAGTTCTTC	CSVEVWRQFGANEQFF
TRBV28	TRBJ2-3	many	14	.	TGTGCCAGCAGGCCCCAGGGGGGTACAGATACGCAGTATTTT	CASRPQGGTDTQYF
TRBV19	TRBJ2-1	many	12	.	TGTGCCACCCGGACTACTATTGGTGAGCAGTTCTTC	CATRTTIGEQFF
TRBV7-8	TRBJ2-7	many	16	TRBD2	TGTGCCAGCAGCTGGGCGCGAGAGCGGGAGAATTACGAGCAGTACTTC	CASSWARERENYEQYF
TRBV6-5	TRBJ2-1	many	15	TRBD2	TGTGCCAGCAGTAAACTAGCGGGAGCAGAGAATGAGCAGTTCTTC	CASSKLAGAENEQFF
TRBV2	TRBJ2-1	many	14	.	TGTGCCAGCAGTGGAGGACTCGTCCTCGATGAGCAGTTCTTC	CASSGGLVLDEQFF
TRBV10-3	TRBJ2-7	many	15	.	TGTGCCATCAGTGAGTCGATAGGACCAACCTACGAGCAGTACTTC	CAISESIGPTYEQYF
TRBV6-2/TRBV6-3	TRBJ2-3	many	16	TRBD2	TGTGCCAGCAGAGCGGACATAGCGGGAGGCCGGGATACGCAGTATTTT	CASRADIAGGRDTQYF
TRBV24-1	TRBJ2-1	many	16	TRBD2	TGTGCCACCAGTGATTTAACTAGCGGGAGTCCCAATGAGCAGTTCTTC	CATSDLTSGSPNEQFF
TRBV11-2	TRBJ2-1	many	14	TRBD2	TGTGCCAGCAAGCTAGCGGGGTCATACAATGAGCAGTTCTTC	CASKLAGSYNEQFF
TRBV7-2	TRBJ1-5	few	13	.	TGTGCCAGCAGCCTACAGGAATATCAGCCCCAGCATTTT	CASSLQEYQPQHF
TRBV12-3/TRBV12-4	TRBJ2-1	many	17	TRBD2	TGTGCCAGCAGCGCGTTACTTCTAGCGGGCCTAACCAATGAGCAGTTCTTC	CASSALLLAGLTNEQFF
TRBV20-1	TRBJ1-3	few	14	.	TGCAGTGCCCGGGAAGGGGCCTCTGGAAACACCATATATTTT	CSAREGASGNTIYF
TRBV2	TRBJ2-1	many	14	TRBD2	TGTGCCAGCAGTCCCGGGACTAGCGGTACTCGGCAGTTCTTC	CASSPGTSGTRQFF
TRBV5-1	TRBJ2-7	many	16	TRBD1	TGCGCCAGCAGCCAAATTCCGGGACAGGGGACTGCCGAGCAGTACTTC	CASSQIPGQGTAEQYF
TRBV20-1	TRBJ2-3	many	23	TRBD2	TGCAGTGCTAGGGGGGTGGGCAGGGGGATGCTAGCGGGGGACCTCCTTCGCACAGATACGCAGTATTTT	CSARGVGRGMLAGDLLRTDTQYF
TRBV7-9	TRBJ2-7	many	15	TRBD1	TGTGCCAGCACCACGACGGGACAGGAGGTCGACGAGCAGTACTTC	CASTTTGQEVDEQYF
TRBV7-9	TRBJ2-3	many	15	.	TGTGCCAGCAGCTTCCTCAGGTTGAACACAGATACGCAGTATTTT	CASSFLRLNTDTQYF
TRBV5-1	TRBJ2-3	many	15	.	TGCGCCAGCAGCTTGGGTCGCTCCCTCGGGGATACGCAGTATTTT	CASSLGRSLGDTQYF
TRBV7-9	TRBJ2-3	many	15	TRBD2	TGTGCCAGCAGCTGGACTAGCGGGAGCCCAGATACGCAGTATTTT	CASSWTSGSPDTQYF
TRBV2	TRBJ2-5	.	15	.	TGTGCCAGCAGTCGGGCAGGCCATGAGGGAGAGACCCAGTACTTC	CASSRAGHEGETQYF
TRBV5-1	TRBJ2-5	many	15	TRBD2	TGCGCCAGCCAACTGGGGGTGACTAGCAGAGAGACCCAGTACTTC	CASQLGVTSRETQYF
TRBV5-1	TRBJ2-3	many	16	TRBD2	TGCGCCAGCAGCTTGGCCGGCGGGAGCGGAACAGATACGCAGTATTTT	CASSLAGGSGTDTQYF
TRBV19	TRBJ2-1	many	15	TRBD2	TGTGCCAGTAGTACTAGCGGAGCTGGATACAATGAGCAGTTCTTC	CASSTSGAGYNEQFF
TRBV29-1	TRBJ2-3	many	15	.	TGCAGCGTTGAAGAACGGCTAGCGTCCAACCGTGGGCAGTATTTT	CSVEERLASNRGQYF
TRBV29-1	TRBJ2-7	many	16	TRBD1	TGCAGCGTTGAAGATTTTGGGACAGGAAGCTCCTACGAGCAGTACTTC	CSVEDFGTGSSYEQYF
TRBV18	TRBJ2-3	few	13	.	TGTGCCAGCTTTAGCGGAAGCACAGATACGCAGTATTTT	CASFSGSTDTQYF
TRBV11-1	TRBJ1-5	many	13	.	TGTGCCAGCAGCTTAAACAGCTATCAGCCCCAGCATTTT	CASSLNSYQPQHF
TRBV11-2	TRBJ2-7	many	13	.	TGTGCCAGCAGCCTGTCCGGGGGGCGTGGAACGCACTTC	CASSLSGGRGTHF
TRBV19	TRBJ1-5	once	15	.	TGTGCCGGTACCAGGACTAACAGGGTGTATCAGCCCCAGCATTTT	CAGTRTNRVYQPQHF
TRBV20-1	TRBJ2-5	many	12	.	TGCAGTGCTTTCAGGGGTTTCGAGACCCAGTACTTC	CSAFRGFETQYF
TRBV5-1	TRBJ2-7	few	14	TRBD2	TGCGACAGCAGCTTGGTCGGCGGGAGTTACGAGCAGTACTTC	CDSSLVGGSYEQYF